This T cell receptor beta chain emerged from a study of shared clonotypes between healthy human individuals. The study's findings and limits: Non-shared clonotypes had lower generation probabilities than clonotypes shared by all four sorted-subset donors.

Clones were sequenced by immunoSEQ multiplex PCR, and TCRdb holds only the in-frame ones, with some missing. The sample includes under 600,000 clones, 95% to 97% of them seen just once. With regard to this clone: Its specificity is unknown.

The trim removed 0 bases at V and 7 bases at J, leaving 13 bases unmatched. CDR1 and CDR2 from the germline V gene are LGHNA and YNFKEQ. CDR3 length equals 18 residues. The receptor was derived from a woman in her 30s in good health. Specimen: naive CD4+ T cells sorted from blood. Subset of the sample: CD45RA+ positively selected. V usage is TRBV4-2 and J usage is TRBJ2-1; 9 bases are shared with TRBD2. CDR3 amino acids: CASSQEGRGGRASNEQFF. In DNA form, the CDR3 reads TGTGCCAGCAGCCAAGAGGGGAGAGGCGGGAGGGCGTCAAATGAGCAGTTCTTC.